The 28 T cell receptor beta chains below all came from one sample that was sequenced in a study of identical twins. Each CDR3 protein is one row after TCRdb ran MiXCR on the 5' RACE reads. Found here are hundreds of thousands of distinct CDR3 sequences, roughly 20% of them singletons; the top ten hold over 4%. These same records also appear under a second study, on T cells expressing NK-cell markers.

Sequencing was carried out using PBMCs. Every receptor here comes from a woman between 18 and 29 years old in good health.

This clonotype was observed a handful of times. The rearrangement joins TRBV12-3 or TRBV12-4 to TRBJ2-7; no definite D call. V was shortened by 3 bases and J by 1 base, with 7 bases between the two germline ends. This CDR3 region has 13 residues. CDR3 region: CASSFRNSYEQYF. Here the CDR3 DNA reads TGTGCCAGCAGTTTTAGGAATTCCTACGAGCAGTACTTC.

Only a few counts were recorded for this clonotype. V and J are TRBV15 and TRBJ2-5; 8 bases are shared with TRBD1. V was pared by 6 bases and J by 7 bases, with 10 bases of the junction left unmatched. Germline V gene sequence: CDR1 LNHNV, CDR2 YYDKDF (reference sequence). The length of the CDR3 is 14 residues. The CDR3: CATRVSGGTGTQYF. The CDR3 coding sequence is TGTGCCACCAGAGTGTCTGGGGGGACAGGGACCCAGTACTTC.

This clonotype was counted at least ten times. The chain couples TRBV20-1 to TRBJ2-1, with 8 bases lining up with TRBD2. Germline V gives CDR1 DFQATT, CDR2 SNEGSKA (reference sequence). CDR3 size: 13 residues. Unmatched junction bases numbered 4, after V lost 4 bases and J lost 5 bases. CDR3 sequence (DNA): TGCAGTGCTATCCGGGGGGGTAACAATGAGCAGTTCTTC. Its protein product is CSAIRGGNNEQFF.

The rearrangement joins TRBV29-1 to TRBJ2-7; TRBD1 agrees at 8 bases. The CDR3 extends over 15 amino acids. CDR1 is SQVTM, CDR2 ANQGSEA, per germline. Trimming at V came to 6 bases and at J to 6 bases, leaving 16 bases not matched to a gene. In DNA form, the CDR3 reads TGCAGCGTAGAACGTGTGACAGGGGAGATCTCCGAGCAGTACTTC. It codes for CSVERVTGEISEQYF.

Ten or more counts support this clonotype. The V gene is TRBV9, the J gene TRBJ1-3; D gene uncertain. CDR1 SGDLS and CDR2 YYNGEE come from the germline V gene. The CDR3 length is 18 residues. V lost 3 bases and J lost 0, with 19 bases in between. For the CDR3, the DNA is TGTGCCAGCAGCGAGCCCCTCAATGGGGTAGGCTCTGGAAACACCATATATTTT. Translation gives CASSEPLNGVGSGNTIYF.

The chain couples TRBV6-2 or TRBV6-3 to TRBJ2-7; the match to TRBD2 covers 7 bases. The trim removed 5 bases at V and 3 bases at J, leaving 10 bases unmatched. The V gene's germline CDR1 is MNHEY and CDR2 SVGEGT. The CDR3 has 15 residues. CDR3 nucleotide sequence: TGTGCCAGCAGTCCAACGAGCGGGAAAGTCTACGAGCAGTACTTC. It is translated as CASSPTSGKVYEQYF.

This clonotype occurred many times. This sequence joins TRBV12-3 or TRBV12-4 and TRBJ1-4; D is ambiguous. V lost 6 bases to trimming and J lost 8 bases, with 10 bases between them. The CDR3 spans 12 residues. In DNA form, the CDR3 reads TGTGCCAGCAGCTCTGACCGGGAAAAACTGTTTTTT. Amino acids: CASSSDREKLFF.

This clonotype was observed a handful of times. This chain joins TRBV10-2 and TRBJ2-2, with a weak D call TRBD2 (5 bases). This CDR3 is 14 amino acids long. CDR1 is WSHSY and CDR2 is SAAADI in the germline V gene. V dropped 4 bases and J dropped 5 bases, with 11 bases sitting between them. The CDR3 nucleotides read TGCGCCAGCAGTGTGACTACTAAGACCGGGGAGCTGTTTTTT. It encodes CASSVTTKTGELFF.

The chain employs TRBV5-1 and TRBJ2-2; D perhaps matches TRBD2 (5 bases). Germline CDR1 reads SGHRS; CDR2 reads YFSETQ. V was cut by 4 bases and J by 4 bases, with 17 bases left in between. CDR3 length: 16 amino acids. The CDR3 DNA reads TGCGCCAGCAGCCACCCCAGAGCGGTTACCACCGGGGAGCTGTTTTTT. This sequence encodes CASSHPRAVTTGELFF.

The chain uses TRBV24-1 and TRBJ2-1; 11 nucleotides align to TRBD2. V shed 4 bases and J 7 bases; nucleotides not matched to a gene: 8. The CDR3 sequence is 16 residues long. CDR1 is KGHDR, CDR2 SFDVKD, per germline. For the CDR3, the DNA is TGTGCCACCAGTGACCCCCGACTAGCGGGACGAAATGAGCAGTTCTTC. Translated: CATSDPRLAGRNEQFF.

This clonotype was picked up a small number of times. The V gene is TRBV6-5, the J gene TRBJ2-1; D remains ambiguous. The V gene lost 2 bases and the J gene lost 4 bases, with 6 bases spanning the gap. There are 13 residues in the CDR3. The germline gives CDR1 MNHEY, CDR2 SVGAGI. CDR3 region: CASSYNWYNEQFF. DNA for the CDR3: TGTGCCAGCAGTTACAATTGGTACAATGAGCAGTTCTTC.

The chain carries TRBV20-1 and TRBJ2-5, with TRBD2 matching 7 bases. V lost 5 bases and J lost 5; bases outside the gene matches: 5. This CDR3 is built from 12 residues. CDR1 DFQATT and CDR2 SNEGSKA come from the germline V gene (reference sequence). The CDR3 here is CSAARGVETQYF. The CDR3 region has the DNA TGCAGTGCTGCTCGGGGGGTGGAGACCCAGTACTTC.

This sequence joins TRBV12-2 and TRBJ2-7; TRBD2, as called in the table, went unchecked against the DNA. TRBV12-2 is annotated as a pseudogene. The CDR3 runs to 18 residues. CDR3 residues: CASRPENLAAESLSEQYF. In nucleotides, the CDR3 is TGTGCAAGTCGGCCAGAGAACCTCGCCGCAGAGTCCCTATCCGAGCAGTACTTC.

This clonotype showed up just a few times. The J gene is TRBJ1-2, the V gene TRBV6-5, with unresolved D. The CDR3 is 15 amino acids. Trimming removed 0 bases from V and 11 bases from J, with 19 bases in between. Germline loops: CDR1 MNHEY, CDR2 SVGAGI. Here the CDR3 reads CASSYSKLAALAYTF. The CDR3 region has the DNA TGTGCCAGCAGTTACTCGAAGTTGGCAGCTCTGGCATACACCTTC.

The rearrangement links TRBV5-6 to TRBJ1-2; possible D gene TRBD1, 5 bases. V lost 1 base and J 6 bases, leaving 10 bases between the germline ends. Germline V lookup: CDR1 SGHDT, CDR2 YYEEEE. The CDR3 sequence is 13 residues long. The CDR3 coding sequence is TGTGCCAGCAGCTTGCCGTCAGGGCATGGCTACACCTTC. This encodes CASSLPSGHGYTF. The full variable domain, with the rest looked up from reference TRBV5-6 and TRBJ1-2, is DAGVTQSPTHLIKTRGQQVTLRCSPKSGHDTVSWYQQALGQGPQFIFQYYEEEERQRGNFPDRFSGHQFPNYSSELNVNALLLGDSALYLCASSLPSGHGYTFGSGTRLTVV.

In this sample, this clonotype turned up a few times. This chain joins TRBV20-1 and TRBJ2-3; 8 positions match TRBD2. Trimming cost V 7 bases and J 1 base; bases outside gene matches: 4. CDR3 length equals 13 residues. Germline CDR1 reads DFQATT; CDR2 reads SNEGSKA (reference sequence). CDR3 sequence reads: CSVETSGTDTQYF. CDR3 sequence (DNA): TGCAGTGTTGAGACTAGCGGCACAGATACGCAGTATTTT.

In its sample, this clonotype was seen a few times. The chain carries TRBV10-3 and TRBJ1-2; no firm D call. Trimming removed 0 bases from V and 8 bases from J, with 16 bases in between. Germline CDR1 reads ENHRY; CDR2 reads SYGVKD. The CDR3 is 15 amino acids. Written as DNA, the CDR3 is TGTGCCATCAGTGAGTCCCGAAGGTCAGTCCGGGGCTACACCTTC. Its translation is CAISESRRSVRGYTF.

This clonotype was observed many times. This sequence joins TRBV5-1 and TRBJ2-1; D is unclear. The CDR3 loop spans 15 amino acids. V lost 0 bases and J 3 bases, leaving 10 bases between the germline ends. CDR1 and CDR2 (germline): SGHRS, YFSETQ. CDR3 sequence (DNA): TGCGCCAGCAGCTTGGGCGCGGCAGACTACAATGAGCAGTTCTTC. Amino acids: CASSLGAADYNEQFF. Looking up the rest from reference TRBV5-1 and TRBJ2-1 gives the full variable domain: KAGVTQTPRYLIKTRGQQVTLSCSPISGHRSVSWYQQTPGQGLQFLFEYFSETQRNKGNFPGRFSGRQFSNSRSEMNVSTLELGDSALYLCASSLGAADYNEQFFGPGTRLTVL.

This clonotype was seen more than once but under ten times. The chain links TRBV4-2 to TRBJ2-3; 10 nucleotides line up with TRBD2. Germline-derived CDR1 and CDR2 are LGHNA and YNFKEQ. V was pared by 0 bases and J by 0 bases, with 15 bases of the junction left unmatched. The CDR3 spans 21 residues. The CDR3, as DNA: TGTGCCAGCAGCCAAGAAAGGGTTAGCGGGGGGCTTTTCTCTAGCACAGATACGCAGTATTTT. Translation: CASSQERVSGGLFSSTDTQYF.

The rearrangement uses TRBV25-1 and TRBJ2-7; D may be TRBD2 (6 bases). The CDR3 contains 12 residues. The ends were cut back, 4 bases at V and 6 bases at J, with 10 bases in the middle. CDR1 is MGHDK and CDR2 is SYGVNS in the germline V gene. DNA of the CDR3: TGTGCCAGCAGTGTGGACGGGGGCGAGCAGTACTTC. As protein: CASSVDGGEQYF.

This clonotype has more than one count but fewer than ten. V gene TRBV20-1 combines with J gene TRBJ2-5, with TRBD2 matching over 9 bases. With V trimmed by 2 bases and J by 2 bases, 3 bases remained unmatched. Germline CDR1 and CDR2: DFQATT and SNEGSKA (reference sequence). The length of the CDR3 is 14 residues. CDR3 bases: TGCAGTGCTAGATCCCTAGCGGGGCAAGAGACCCAGTACTTC. Its protein is CSARSLAGQETQYF.

This clonotype was picked up a small number of times. The J gene is TRBJ1-1, the V gene TRBV20-1; a weak D match, TRBD1 (5 bases). Germline CDR1 is DFQATT and CDR2 is SNEGSKA (reference sequence). The CDR3 contains 13 residues. The ends were cut back, 5 bases at V and 1 base at J, with 11 bases in the middle. The CDR3 here is CSAGPTENTEAFF. The CDR3 DNA sequence: TGCAGTGCTGGACCGACAGAGAACACTGAAGCTTTCTTT.

This clonotype was seen repeatedly, ten times or more. The chain combines TRBV20-1 with TRBJ2-1; tentative D call: TRBD2 (5 bases). This CDR3 is 11 amino acids long. V was cut by 5 bases and J by 12 bases, with 14 bases left in between. CDR1 is DFQATT, CDR2 SNEGSKA, per germline (reference sequence). The CDR3 DNA is TGCAGTGCTGGGATGGGGAGCGGGCAGTTCTTC. Protein: CSAGMGSGQFF.

This chain joins TRBV24-1 and TRBJ2-5, with 9 bases fitting TRBD1. CDR1 is KGHDR, CDR2 SFDVKD, per germline. Trimming took 3 bases from V and 4 from J; bases not matched to a gene: 8. The length of the CDR3 is 16 residues. This CDR3 reads CATSDPQGTGRETQYF. In DNA form, the CDR3 reads TGTGCCACCAGTGATCCGCAAGGGACAGGGCGAGAGACCCAGTACTTC.

In DNA form, the CDR3 reads TGTGCCAGCAGTTTAAGGGGGCCCTCCCCCTACAATGAGCAGTTCTTC. Translated, it gives CASSLRGPSPYNEQFF. The chain employs TRBV12-3 or TRBV12-4 and TRBJ2-1, with 7 bases aligning to TRBD1. The J segment lost 2 bases and the V segment lost 2 bases, leaving 6 bases of the junction unmatched. The CDR3 consists of 16 residues.

Only a few counts were recorded for this clonotype. V usage is TRBV7-6 and J usage is TRBJ2-7; no reliable D call. The CDR3 sequence is 13 residues long. Germline V lookup: CDR1 SGHVS, CDR2 FNYEAQ. The V gene lost 0 bases and the J gene lost 5 bases, with 8 bases spanning the gap. CDR3 in amino acids: CASSLALIDEQYF. DNA for the CDR3: TGTGCCAGCAGCTTAGCGCTAATCGACGAGCAGTACTTC.

The chain combines TRBV20-1 with TRBJ2-1, with TRBD2 matching over 9 bases. This CDR3 comprises 16 residues. Germline V gene lookup returns CDR1 DFQATT and CDR2 SNEGSKA (reference sequence). Germline trimming cut 0 bases from V and 3 bases from J; bases unmatched to any gene: 6. CDR3: CSAREKGREGYNEQFF. The CDR3 nucleotides are TGCAGTGCTAGAGAAAAAGGGCGGGAGGGCTACAATGAGCAGTTCTTC.

This sequence joins TRBV29-1 and TRBJ2-2, with a weak D call TRBD2 (5 bases). This CDR3 comprises 13 residues. Trimming removed 4 bases from V and 7 bases from J, with 13 bases in between. Per the germline V gene, CDR1 is SQVTM and CDR2 is ANQGSEA. The CDR3 spells CSVGTGMGGELFF. The CDR3 DNA follows: TGCAGCGTTGGGACGGGGATGGGCGGGGAGCTGTTTTTT.